This T cell receptor (beta chain) was obtained from a study of blood T cells in healthy people across ages. Using a J-beta primer mix together with a sample-barcoded 5' primer, a second PCR was run for roughly 6 to 12 cycles. Via MiXCR, TCRdb re-called the 5' RACE reads, giving one row per CDR3 protein. The data contain 780,000 or so distinct CDR3 sequences, 25% of them singletons. Germline CDR1 and CDR2: DFQATT and SNEGSKA (reference sequence). The CDR3 extends over 14 amino acids. Trimming cost V 4 bases and J 6 bases, with 16 bases left between them. The data were also submitted as part of a second study, on T cells of mothers and their children.

The sequence was obtained from a boy between 10 and 17 years old in good health. The source material was blood. V is TRBV20-1 and J is TRBJ2-1; D call uncertain. The CDR3 nucleotides read TGCAGTGCTAAAGGCAGGAGCGCGTCCAATGAGCAGTTCTTC. As protein: CSAKGRSASNEQFF.